This passage covers 17 T cell receptor beta chains from one sample sequenced in a study of blood T cell repertoires in COVID-19. TCRdb's copy holds only in-frame clones and misses some; the assay was immunoSEQ multiplex PCR. Found here are 17,000 or so clones, around 82% of them singletons; the top ten hold about 20%. Sequencing used peripheral blood. These receptors were collected from a man between 60 and 70 years old with active or convalescent COVID-19.

This clone was counted only a few times. The chain combines TRBV4-1 with TRBJ2-5, with 8 bases that match TRBD1. With 1 base clipped from V and 4 bases from J, the junction kept 5 bases outside the gene matches. The CDR3 runs to 15 residues. Germline V gene lookup returns CDR1 MGHRA and CDR2 YSYEKL. This CDR3 reads CASSQAAGGAETQYF. The CDR3 coding sequence is TGCGCCAGCAGCCAAGCGGCAGGGGGCGCAGAGACCCAGTACTTC.

This chain joins TRBV5-1 and TRBJ2-3, with 12 bases that match TRBD2. This CDR3 region has 15 residues. The germline gives CDR1 SGHRS, CDR2 YFSETQ. Trimming at V came to 6 bases and at J to 2 bases, leaving 4 bases not matched to a gene. The CDR3: CASTGLAGSTDTQYF. The CDR3 nucleotides are TGCGCCAGCACCGGACTAGCGGGATCCACAGATACGCAGTATTTT. Combining the CDR3 with reference TRBV5-1 and TRBJ2-3 gives the whole variable domain KAGVTQTPRYLIKTRGQQVTLSCSPISGHRSVSWYQQTPGQGLQFLFEYFSETQRNKGNFPGRFSGRQFSNSRSEMNVSTLELGDSALYLCASTGLAGSTDTQYFGPGTRLTVL.

The count of this clone is one. V is TRBV5-1 and J is TRBJ2-6, with 8 bases aligning to TRBD2. The germline V gene has CDR1 SGHRS and CDR2 YFSETQ. CDR3 size: 21 residues. The J segment lost 0 bases and the V segment lost 4 bases, leaving 18 bases of the junction unmatched. The CDR3 bases are TGCGCCAGCAGCCCACGGGGGGGGACGGGAAGTGTTTACTCTGGGGCCAACGTCCTGACTTTC. Translating it yields CASSPRGGTGSVYSGANVLTF.

The genes are TRBV29-1 and TRBJ2-2; 16 nucleotides align to TRBD2. The germline V gene encodes CDR1 SQVTM and CDR2 ANQGSEA. Unmatched junction bases numbered 3, after V lost 4 bases and J lost 4 bases. This CDR3 spans 16 amino acids. The CDR3 sequence: CSVGGLAGGGTGELFF. The DNA of the CDR3 is TGCAGCGTTGGGGGACTAGCGGGAGGGGGCACCGGGGAGCTGTTTTTT.

The chain has TRBV6-1 and TRBJ1-5, with 10 bases identical to TRBD1. Germline lookup yields CDR1 MNHNS and CDR2 SASEGT. CDR3 size: 16 residues. With V trimmed by 4 bases and J by 1 base, 4 bases remained unmatched. For the CDR3, the DNA is TGTGCCAGCAGTGTTAGACAGGGGGCGAGCAATCAGCCCCAGCATTTT. Amino acids: CASSVRQGASNQPQHF.

The chain joins TRBV7-2 to TRBJ2-1; tentative D call: TRBD2 (6 bases). The ends were cut back, 6 bases at V and 1 base at J, with 13 bases in the middle. CDR1 is SGHTA, CDR2 FQGNSA, per germline. The CDR3 sequence is 15 residues long. CDR3 residues: CASSTTGGSYNEQFF. The CDR3 bases are TGTGCCAGCAGTACGACTGGGGGGTCCTACAATGAGCAGTTCTTC.

This clone has just a few counts. CDR3 sequence: CASSSQGFEAFF. The CDR3 DNA follows: TGTGCCAGCAGCTCCCAGGGATTCGAAGCTTTCTTT. The chain joins TRBV7-9 to TRBJ1-1; the D gene is possibly TRBD1 (5 bases). The CDR3 contains 12 residues. Trimming left V 4 bases short and J 8 bases short, with 11 bases between. Germline V gene lookup returns CDR1 SEHNR and CDR2 FQNEAQ (reference sequence).

The rearrangement joins TRBV7-2 to TRBJ1-2; no clear D gene. Trimming removed 1 base from V and 4 bases from J, with 10 bases in between. This CDR3 has 14 residues. Germline V lookup: CDR1 SGHTA, CDR2 FQGNSA. The CDR3 is CASSLGLEGYGYTF. CDR3 coding DNA: TGTGCCAGCAGCTTAGGGTTAGAGGGCTATGGCTACACCTTC.

The chain couples TRBV5-1 to TRBJ1-1; 7 bases map to TRBD1. Germline loops: CDR1 SGHRS, CDR2 YFSETQ. J was trimmed by 0 bases and V by 4 bases; bases with no gene match: 6. This CDR3 region has 15 residues. In nucleotides, the CDR3 is TGCGCCAGCAGCCCCGGCGGGACAGTGAACACTGAAGCTTTCTTT. It specifies CASSPGGTVNTEAFF.

The chain couples TRBV7-2 to TRBJ2-1; no clear D gene. This CDR3 has 13 amino acids. V lost 0 bases to trimming and J lost 6 bases, with 6 bases between them. CDR1 is SGHTA, CDR2 FQGNSA, per germline. The CDR3 nucleotides are TGTGCCAGCAGCTTAGCGCCTAGCAATGAGCAGTTCTTC. Protein sequence: CASSLAPSNEQFF.

The chain carries TRBV27 and TRBJ2-5; 7 bases are shared with TRBD2. Per germline, CDR1 MNHEY and CDR2 SMNVEV (reference sequence). This CDR3 comprises 16 residues. V was pared by 6 bases and J by 2 bases, with 12 bases of the junction left unmatched. The chain's CDR3 is CASRGAGGTFQETQYF. CDR3 nucleotide sequence: TGTGCCAGCAGAGGGGCCGGGGGGACTTTTCAAGAGACCCAGTACTTC.

The CDR3 sequence: CASSQGTSGNTGELFF. CDR3 bases: TGTGCCAGCAGCCAAGGGACTAGCGGGAACACCGGGGAGCTGTTTTTT. This chain joins TRBV3-1 (or the pseudogene TRBV3-2) and TRBJ2-2; 10 nucleotides line up with TRBD2. With V trimmed by 1 base and J by 1 base, 0 bases remained unmatched. The CDR3 spans 16 residues. The germline V gene encodes CDR1 LGHDT and CDR2 YNNKEL (reference sequence).

In DNA form, the CDR3 reads TGTGCCAGCAGCCCGAGGCCTAGCGGGGGGGTCGGTGAGACCCAGTACTTC. This encodes CASSPRPSGGVGETQYF. The rearrangement joins TRBV5-4 to TRBJ2-5; 12 nucleotides align to TRBD2. CDR1 and CDR2 from the germline V gene are SGHNT and YYREEE (reference sequence). The V gene end was trimmed by 4 bases and the J gene end by 5 bases; junction bases not matched to a gene: 12. CDR3 size: 17 residues.

This clone has a handful of counts. The J gene is TRBJ2-5, the V gene TRBV9, with 9 bases lining up with TRBD2. This CDR3 has 15 amino acids. J gave up 4 bases and V 1 base, and 5 bases lay outside the gene matches. Germline V lookup: CDR1 SGDLS, CDR2 YYNGEE. The CDR3 DNA reads as TGTGCCAGCAGCGTATGGGGTAGCGGGGGAGAGACCCAGTACTTC. Amino acid sequence: CASSVWGSGGETQYF.

The chain uses TRBV5-1 and TRBJ2-3, with 10 bases that match TRBD1. The CDR3 sequence is 15 residues long. The ends lost 4 bases at V and 0 bases at J; junction bases unmatched: 2. Germline CDR1 is SGHRS and CDR2 is YFSETQ. The DNA of the CDR3 is TGCGCCAGCAGCGGGACAGGGGCCAGCACAGATACGCAGTATTTT. Translation: CASSGTGASTDTQYF.

The sample holds one count of this clone. V gene TRBV4-1 combines with J gene TRBJ2-5; 14 bases fit TRBD2. Germline V lookup: CDR1 MGHRA, CDR2 YSYEKL. The CDR3 spans 18 residues. V gave up 1 base and J gave up 5 bases; unmatched junction bases: 9. The CDR3 nucleotides read TGCGCCAGCAGCCAAGGGACTAGCGGGAGGCGTCGACGGGAGACCCAGTACTTC. Amino acid sequence: CASSQGTSGRRRRETQYF.

The genes are TRBV11-2 and TRBJ1-2, with unresolved D. Per germline, CDR1 SGHAT and CDR2 FQNNGV. Trimming removed 3 bases at V and 3 bases at J, with 11 bases between. This CDR3 region has 14 residues. For the CDR3, the DNA is TGTGCCAGCAGCTTGAGCCGACACGACTATGGCTACACCTTC. Encoded protein: CASSLSRHDYGYTF.